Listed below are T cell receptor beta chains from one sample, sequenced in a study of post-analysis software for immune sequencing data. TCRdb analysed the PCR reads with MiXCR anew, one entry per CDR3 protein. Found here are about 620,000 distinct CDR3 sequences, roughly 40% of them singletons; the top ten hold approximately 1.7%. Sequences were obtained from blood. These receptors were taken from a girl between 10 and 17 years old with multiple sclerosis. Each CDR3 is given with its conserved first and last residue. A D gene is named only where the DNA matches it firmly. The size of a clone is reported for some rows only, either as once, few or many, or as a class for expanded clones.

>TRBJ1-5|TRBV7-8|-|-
TGTGCCAGCAGCCAGGCTGCCGGTATCAATCAGCCCCAGCATTTT
CASSQAAGINQPQHF
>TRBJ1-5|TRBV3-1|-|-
TGTGCCAGCAGCCAATCCGTGGGGCGGAATCAGCCCCAGCATTTT
CASSQSVGRNQPQHF
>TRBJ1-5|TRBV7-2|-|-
TGTGCCAGCAGCCGGGGGTCGGCGGGCAATCACCCCCAGCATTTT
CASSRGSAGNHPQHF
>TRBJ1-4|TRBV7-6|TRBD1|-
TGTGCCAGCAGCAATACCACCTGGACAGGGAGTATAGAAAAACTGTTTTTT
CASSNTTWTGSIEKLFF
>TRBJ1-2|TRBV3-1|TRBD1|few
TGTGCCAGCAGCCAGGGGACCGGGACAGGGGGCGGCTACACCTTC
CASSQGTGTGGGYTF
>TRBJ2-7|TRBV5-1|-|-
TGCGCCAGCAGCTTGTGGACGGGGGCGAGTTGGGAGCAGTACTTC
CASSLWTGASWEQYF
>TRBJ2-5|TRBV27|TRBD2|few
TGTGCCAGCAAACTAGCGGAGATCCAAGAGACCCAGTACTTC
CASKLAEIQETQYF
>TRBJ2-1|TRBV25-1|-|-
TGTGCCAGCAGTGAATCGGTTAGTATCCCCGATGAGCAGTTCTTC
CASSESVSIPDEQFF
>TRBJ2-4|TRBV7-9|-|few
TGTGCCAGCAGCTCCAACCAGCTAGCCAAAAACATTCAGTACTTC
CASSSNQLAKNIQYF
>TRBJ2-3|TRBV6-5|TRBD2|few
TGTGCCAGCAGTCGGAGCGGGAGAGATACGCAGTATTTT
CASSRSGRDTQYF
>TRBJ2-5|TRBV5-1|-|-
TGCGCCAGCAGATCGCTTCGTACGCAAGAGACCCAGTACTTC
CASRSLRTQETQYF
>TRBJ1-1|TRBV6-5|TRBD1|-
TGTGCCAGCAGTCAAGGGGGCCTGGACACTGAAGCTTTCTTT
CASSQGGLDTEAFF
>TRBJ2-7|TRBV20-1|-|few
TGCAGTGCTAGAGTAGGAGCCTACGAGCAGTACTTC
CSARVGAYEQYF
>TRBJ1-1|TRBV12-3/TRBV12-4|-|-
TGTGCCAGCAGTTTCGTCAAAACCACTGAAGCTTTCTTT
CASSFVKTTEAFF
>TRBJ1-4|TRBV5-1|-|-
TGCGCCAGCAGCCTGGACGGGCGTTCTAATGAAAAACTGTTTTTT
CASSLDGRSNEKLFF
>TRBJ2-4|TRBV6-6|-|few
TGTGCCAGCAGTTACCCGAGAGACATCGTAAACATTCAGTACTTC
CASSYPRDIVNIQYF
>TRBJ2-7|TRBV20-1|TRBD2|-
TGCAGTGCCATGCTAGCGGGGAGCTCCTACGAGCAGTACTTC
CSAMLAGSSYEQYF
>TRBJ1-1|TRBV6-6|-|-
TGTGCCAGCAGCTCACAGAACACTGAAGCTTTCTTT
CASSSQNTEAFF
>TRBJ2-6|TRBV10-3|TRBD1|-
TGTGCCATCAGGGGACAGGCCCTGGGGTCTGGGGCCAACGTCCTGACTTTC
CAIRGQALGSGANVLTF
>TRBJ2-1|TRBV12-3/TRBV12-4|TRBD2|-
TGTGCCAGCAGTCCGCGGACTAGCGGGGGGGAATGGATCTATGAGCAGTTCTTC
CASSPRTSGGEWIYEQFF
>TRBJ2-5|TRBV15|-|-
TGTGCCACCAGCAGGGAACCCAAAGAGACCCAGTACTTC
CATSREPKETQYF
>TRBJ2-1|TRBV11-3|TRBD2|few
TGTGCCAGCAGCTATACTTTAGCGGGAGGACCCTACAATGAGCAGTTCTTC
CASSYTLAGGPYNEQFF
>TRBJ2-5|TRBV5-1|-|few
TGCGCCAGCAGCTTGGGGTCACGGCAAGAGACCCAGTACTTC
CASSLGSRQETQYF
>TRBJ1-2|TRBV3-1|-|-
TGTGCCAGCAGCCAAGGGAGAGGATACGGCTATGGCTACACCTTC
CASSQGRGYGYGYTF
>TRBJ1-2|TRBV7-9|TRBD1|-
TGTGCCAGCAGCTTGGTCACAGGGGGCAAAGCTAACTATGGCTACACCTTC
CASSLVTGGKANYGYTF
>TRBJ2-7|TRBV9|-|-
TGTGCCAGCAGCGTAGAGGGAGACCCAGGGAGAGAGCAGTACTTC
CASSVEGDPGREQYF
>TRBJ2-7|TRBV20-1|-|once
TGCAGTGCTAGTTATCGGACGGCCACCCGACTGTACGAGCAGTACTTC
CSASYRTATRLYEQYF
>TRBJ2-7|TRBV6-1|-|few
TGTGCCAGCAGTTCCCCGGGGGCCTCCTACGAGCAGTACTTC
CASSSPGASYEQYF
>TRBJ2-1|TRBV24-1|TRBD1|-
TGTGCCACCAGTGATCTCGGGACAGATGCCGATGAGCAGTTCTTC
CATSDLGTDADEQFF
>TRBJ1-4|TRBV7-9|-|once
TGTGCCAGCAGCAGCGAAAAACTGTTTTTT
CASSSEKLFF
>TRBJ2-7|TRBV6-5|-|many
TGTGCCAGCAGGCTCGGACAGTTCTACGAGCAGTACTTC
CASRLGQFYEQYF
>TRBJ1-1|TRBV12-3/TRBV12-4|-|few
TGTGCCAGCAACTTCAGGGTCGTGAACACTGAAGCTTTCTTT
CASNFRVVNTEAFF
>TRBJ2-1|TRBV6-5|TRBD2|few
TGTGCCAGCTCGAATTCTAGGGGACTAGCGGGAGATGAGCAGTTCTTC
CASSNSRGLAGDEQFF
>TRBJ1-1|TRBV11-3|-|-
TGTGCCAGCAGCGCAGGGTACGGCACTGAAGCTTTCTTT
CASSAGYGTEAFF
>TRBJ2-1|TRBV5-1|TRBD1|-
TGCGCCAGCACAGCCGGGACAGGGTACAATGAGCAGTTCTTC
CASTAGTGYNEQFF
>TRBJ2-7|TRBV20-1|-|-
TGCAGTGTTGTCCCCTCAGGGCTGACTAGCTCCTACGAGCAGTACTTC
CSVVPSGLTSSYEQYF
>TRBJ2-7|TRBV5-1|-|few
TGCGCCAGCAGCTCGGACAGCTATATTTACGAGCAGTACTTC
CASSSDSYIYEQYF
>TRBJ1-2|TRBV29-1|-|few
TGCAGCGCAGCTACGGGAGATATCTATGGCTACACCTTC
CSAATGDIYGYTF
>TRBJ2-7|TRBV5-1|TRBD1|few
TGCGCCAGCAGCTTGGGGACAGGGTTTGGGAACTACGAGCAGTACTTC
CASSLGTGFGNYEQYF
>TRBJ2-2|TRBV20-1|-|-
TGCAGTGCTAGAGAGGCCGGAATGAACACCGGGGAGCTGTTTTTT
CSAREAGMNTGELFF
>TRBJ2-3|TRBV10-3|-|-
TGTGCCATCAGTGTAGCGCTGGTGGAACGCACAGATACGCAGTATTTT
CAISVALVERTDTQYF
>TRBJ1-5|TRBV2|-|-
TGTGCCAGCAGTGAAGTCGGGCGAGAGAATCAGCCCCAGCATTTT
CASSEVGRENQPQHF